Described below is a single T cell receptor (beta chain) sequence and its context. The germline V and J ends were trimmed by 4 bases and 0 bases, with 15 bases remaining between them. Germline CDR1 reads MNHEY; CDR2 reads SMNVEV (reference sequence). The CDR3 is made up of 16 amino acids. This sample is part of a study of early T cells in non-severe SARS-CoV-2 infection. Individual cDNA molecules were tagged with unique molecular identifiers, the study reported. A single record per CDR3 protein comes from TCRdb applying MiXCR to the 5' RACE reads. The table includes about 29,000 distinct CDR3 sequences, approximately 5.4% detected once.

Sequenced sample: whole blood. This rearrangement joins TRBV27 to TRBJ1-1; D is unclear. This clonotype was sampled from an adult who was a healthcare worker with PCR-confirmed SARS-CoV-2 infection or an uninfected control (not recorded which). The CDR3 region is CASSSHVGVLNTEAFF. The CDR3 DNA reads TGTGCCAGCAGTTCCCACGTCGGAGTGCTGAACACTGAAGCTTTCTTT.